The 23 T cell receptor beta chains below were found in one sample sequenced in a study of cytotoxic CD8 clonotypes in ibrutinib-treated CLL. Profiling relied on immunoSEQ multiplex PCR, and the TCRdb table lists in-frame clones only, not all of them. The data contain some 200,000 clones, just over 70% of them singletons. The sample here was PBMCs, taken after 12 months of ibrutinib treatment. These receptors originate from a human donor with chronic lymphocytic leukemia.

The chain recombines TRBV6-1 with TRBJ2-3, with D perhaps matching TRBD2 (7 bases). CDR1 and CDR2 from the germline V gene are MNHNS and SASEGT. CDR3 size: 16 residues. The V end lost 4 bases, the J end lost 2 bases, and 16 bases lay between the germline ends. For the CDR3, the DNA is TGTGCCAGCAGTGGCCGGGGGGCGACTGACACAGATACGCAGTATTTT. It is translated as CASSGRGATDTDTQYF.

CDR3: CASSLFGKVYEQYF. The CDR3, as DNA: TGTGCCAGCAGTTTATTTGGGAAGGTCTACGAGCAGTACTTC. This chain links TRBV28 with TRBJ2-7; D is unresolved. Trimming stripped 1 base from V and 3 bases from J, with 10 bases between. Looked up from germline, CDR1 is MDHEN and CDR2 is SYDVKM. CDR3 size: 14 residues.

The rearrangement links TRBV28 to TRBJ2-1; 14 bases match TRBD2. The CDR3 length is 15 residues. The germline V gene has CDR1 MDHEN and CDR2 SYDVKM. J lost 12 bases, V lost 5 bases, and 9 bases had no gene match. The CDR3, as DNA: TGTGCCAGCAGTCTCCCGACTAGCGGGAGGGGGGGGCAGTTCTTC. This codes for CASSLPTSGRGGQFF.

This chain connects TRBV5-1 to TRBJ1-6, with 7 bases that match TRBD1. V shed 5 bases, J shed 6 bases, and the junction held 8 bases outside the gene matches. CDR3 size: 15 residues. CDR1 SGHRS and CDR2 YFSETQ come from the germline V gene. CDR3 region: CASSPPGGSNSPLHF. The CDR3 DNA reads TGCGCCAGCAGTCCCCCAGGGGGAAGTAATTCACCCCTCCACTTT.

CDR3 coding DNA: TGTGCCAGCTCACCATTCGAAGGGAGCGCCACAGATACGCAGTATTTT. This codes for CASSPFEGSATDTQYF. The chain is built from TRBV18 and TRBJ2-3; tentatively, D is TRBD2 (5 bases). Germline V gives CDR1 KGHSH, CDR2 LQKENI. Trimming took off 2 bases at V and 2 bases at J, with 14 bases between the two ends. This CDR3 region has 16 residues.

V and J are TRBV7-2 and TRBJ2-1, with 10 nucleotides matching TRBD2. The CDR3 runs to 16 residues. V was pared by 3 bases and J by 5 bases, with 7 bases of the junction left unmatched. Germline CDR1 and CDR2: SGHTA and FQGNSA. CDR3 sequence reads: CASSFRTAGGNNEQFF. The CDR3, as DNA: TGTGCCAGCAGCTTCCGAACAGCGGGGGGGAACAATGAGCAGTTCTTC.

This clone was seen a single time. This chain joins TRBV6-5 and TRBJ2-5; TRBD2 is a possible D gene (5 bases). Germline V gives CDR1 MNHEY, CDR2 SVGAGI. Trimming left V 6 bases short and J 9 bases short, with 14 bases between. The CDR3 extends over 12 amino acids. The CDR3 loop reads CASREGRTAQYF. The CDR3 DNA sequence: TGTGCCAGCAGAGAGGGCAGAACGGCCCAGTACTTC.

The rearrangement uses TRBV30 and TRBJ2-2, with TRBD1 matching over 9 bases. The CDR3 contains 16 residues. From germline, CDR1 is GTSNPN and CDR2 SVGIG (reference sequence). The V and J ends lost 2 bases and 1 base, in that order; junction bases with no gene match: 5. CDR3 amino acids: CAWSRGQGMNTGELFF. The DNA for the CDR3 is TGTGCCTGGAGTAGAGGACAGGGGATGAACACCGGGGAGCTGTTTTTT.

This clone has just a few counts. The chain has TRBV30 and TRBJ1-1, with D possibly matching TRBD1 (5 bases). CDR1 is GTSNPN and CDR2 is SVGIG in the germline V gene (reference sequence). The germline V and J ends were trimmed by 3 bases and 6 bases, with 8 bases remaining between them. CDR3 length: 11 residues. The CDR3 DNA follows: TGTGCCTGGAGGTGGGGGGCTGAAGCTTTCTTT. Amino acid sequence: CAWRWGAEAFF. Full variable domain (missing parts from reference TRBV30 and TRBJ1-1): SQTIHQWPATLVQPVGSPLSLECTVEGTSNPNLYWYRQAAGRGLQLLFYSVGIGQISSEVPQNLSASRPQDRQFILSSKKLLLSDSGFYLCAWRWGAEAFFGQGTRLTVV.

V is TRBV19 and J is TRBJ1-4; 8 nucleotides align to TRBD1. V trimming: 9 bases; J trimming: 2 bases; junction bases outside the gene matches: 8. Per germline, CDR1 LNHDA and CDR2 SQIVND (reference sequence). CDR3 length: 15 amino acids. In nucleotides, the CDR3 is TGTGCCAGCCAAAGGACAGGGACCACTAATGAAAAACTGTTTTTT. Protein: CASQRTGTTNEKLFF.

V and J are TRBV30 and TRBJ1-2; no clear D gene. Deletions cut 8 bases from V and 4 bases from J, with 11 bases between. The CDR3 spans 11 residues. Germline V lookup: CDR1 GTSNPN, CDR2 SVGIG (reference sequence). The CDR3 loop reads CAEEQTYGYTF. The CDR3 DNA reads TGTGCCGAGGAACAAACCTATGGCTACACCTTC.

Regarding this clone: This same CDR3 is encoded by further DNA sequences in the sample. The V call is TRBV18, the J call TRBJ1-1; a possible D gene is TRBD1 (6 bases). V dropped 6 bases and J dropped 0 bases, with 11 bases sitting between them. The CDR3 consists of 14 residues. Germline loops: CDR1 KGHSH, CDR2 LQKENI. The CDR3 DNA sequence: TGTGCCAGCTCCCCCACAGGGCTGAACACTGAAGCTTTCTTT. Translating gives CASSPTGLNTEAFF.

V is TRBV30 and J is TRBJ1-1; maybe TRBD1 (5 bases). CDR1 is GTSNPN and CDR2 is SVGIG in the germline V gene (reference sequence). CDR3 length equals 15 residues. V lost 6 bases, J lost 4 bases, and 21 bases lay in between. The DNA of the CDR3 is TGTGCCTGCATCCTACAGGCGCTTCGGGGCACTGAAGCTTTCTTT. As protein: CACILQALRGTEAFF.

This clone was seen a single time. This rearrangement joins TRBV5-1 to TRBJ2-1, with 10 bases aligning to TRBD2. V gave up 3 bases and J gave up 4 bases; unmatched junction bases: 4. The CDR3 is made up of 15 amino acids. CDR1 is SGHRS and CDR2 is YFSETQ in the germline V gene. CDR3 bases: TGCGCCAGCAGCTCCGGACTAGCGGATTACAATGAGCAGTTCTTC. Amino acids: CASSSGLADYNEQFF.

The chain is built from TRBV6-5 and TRBJ2-2; 9 bases map to TRBD1. The J segment lost 4 bases and the V segment lost 8 bases, leaving 5 bases of the junction unmatched. The CDR3 is 14 residues long. Germline values: CDR1 MNHEY, CDR2 SVGAGI. The CDR3, as DNA: TGTGCCAGCCGACTGGGACAGGGCACCGGGGAGCTGTTTTTT. Encoded protein: CASRLGQGTGELFF.

V gene TRBV29-1 combines with J gene TRBJ2-3; D is uncertain. Germline loops: CDR1 SQVTM, CDR2 ANQGSEA. The CDR3 is 12 residues long. CDR3 residues: CQTPGPPDTQYF. As DNA, the CDR3 is TGCCAGACCCCCGGGCCCCCAGATACGCAGTATTTT.

The chain employs TRBV9 and TRBJ2-3, with 12 bases aligning to TRBD2. The CDR3 length is 16 residues. The germline gives CDR1 SGDLS, CDR2 YYNGEE. V shed 0 bases, J shed 4 bases, and the junction held 3 bases outside the gene matches. The CDR3 region has the DNA TGTGCCAGCAGCGTAGTCCCTAGCGGGGGGGCAGATACGCAGTATTTT. Translation: CASSVVPSGGADTQYF.

This clone was seen many times. V gene TRBV4-2 combines with J gene TRBJ2-5, with unresolved D. V lost 0 bases and J lost 3, with 11 bases in between. The germline V gene has CDR1 LGHNA and CDR2 YNFKEQ. The CDR3 totals 15 residues. CDR3 sequence: CASSQDPSIKETQYF. CDR3 coding DNA: TGTGCCAGCAGCCAAGATCCGAGCATCAAAGAGACCCAGTACTTC.

Regarding this clone: Other DNA sequences in the same sample also yield this CDR3. V usage is TRBV7-2 and J usage is TRBJ2-3; D remains ambiguous. Trimming stripped 1 base from V and 6 bases from J, with 2 bases between. CDR1 and CDR2 (germline): SGHTA, FQGNSA. This CDR3 has 11 residues. CDR3 amino acids: CASSLVDTQYF. As DNA, the CDR3 is TGTGCCAGCAGCTTAGTGGATACGCAGTATTTT.

The chain links TRBV7-2 to TRBJ1-5; D perhaps matches TRBD1 (5 bases). V dropped 0 bases and J dropped 5 bases, with 8 bases sitting between them. This CDR3 comprises 14 residues. The germline V gene encodes CDR1 SGHTA and CDR2 FQGNSA. The CDR3 DNA sequence: TGTGCCAGCAGCTTAGCTGGGGACCATCAGCCCCAGCATTTT. This translates into CASSLAGDHQPQHF.

This clone showed up just a few times. This chain connects TRBV5-1 to TRBJ2-3, with 9 bases fitting TRBD1. Losses at the gene ends were 5 bases for V and 14 bases for J; bases not matched to a gene: 6. There are 11 residues in the CDR3. CDR1 and CDR2 (germline): SGHRS, YFSETQ. CDR3 residues: CASSPGQGRYF. Written as DNA, the CDR3 is TGCGCCAGCAGTCCGGGACAGGGACGGTATTTT.

The V and J genes are TRBV28 and TRBJ2-1; 8 bases align to TRBD2. The V and J ends lost 4 bases and 7 bases, in that order; junction bases with no gene match: 18. Germline lookup yields CDR1 MDHEN and CDR2 SYDVKM. The CDR3 is made up of 18 amino acids. CDR3 sequence: CASSSPLGGSGASNEQFF. CDR3 nucleotide sequence: TGTGCCAGCAGTTCCCCCCTTGGAGGTAGCGGGGCTAGTAATGAGCAGTTCTTC. Full variable domain (outside the CDR3, taken from reference TRBV28 and TRBJ2-1): DVKVTQSSRYLVKRTGEKVFLECVQDMDHENMFWYRQDPGLGLRLIYFSYDVKMKEKGDIPEGYSVSREKKERFSLILESASTNQTSMYLCASSSPLGGSGASNEQFFGPGTRLTVL.

The chain links TRBV13 to TRBJ1-2; TRBD1 is a possible D gene (6 bases). Trimming pared 5 bases from V and 4 bases from J, leaving 11 bases between. Germline CDR1 PRHDT, CDR2 FYEKMQ (reference sequence). This CDR3 spans 13 amino acids. The CDR3 DNA reads as TGTGCCAGCAGCAGCAGGGGAGTCTATGGCTACACCTTC. Its protein is CASSSRGVYGYTF.